Listed below are T cell receptor beta chains from one sample, sequenced in a study of blood T cell repertoires in COVID-19. Profiled with immunoSEQ multiplex PCR; TCRdb holds only in-frame clones, not every one. The sample shows about 400,000 clones, over 75% of them seen only once. The sample taken for sequencing was PBMCs or T cells enriched from blood (not recorded which). These receptors all stem from a woman in her thirties or forties with acute COVID-19. Each CDR3 is given with its conserved first and last residue. D genes are given only for firm matches. Expanded clones are given a class, and other clones once, few, many or no size at all.

V gene	D gene	J gene	clone size	CDR3 protein	CDR3 DNA
TRBV11-2	TRBD2	TRBJ2-3	NA	CASSYRSGGSTDTQYF	TGTGCCAGCAGCTATCGGTCGGGGGGGAGCACAGATACGCAGTATTTT
TRBV30	NA	TRBJ1-1	NA	CAWSVSLNTEAFF	TGTGCCTGGAGTGTCTCCCTGAACACTGAAGCTTTCTTT
TRBV19	TRBD1	TRBJ2-5	once	CASRPRTGQETQYF	TGTGCCAGTAGACCAAGGACAGGGCAAGAGACCCAGTACTTC
TRBV29-1	NA	TRBJ2-7	NA	CSVEAPGTYEQYF	TGCAGCGTTGAGGCCCCGGGGACCTACGAGCAGTACTTC
TRBV2	NA	TRBJ1-1	NA	CASSESAAMNTEAFF	TGTGCCAGCAGTGAGAGTGCGGCGATGAACACTGAAGCTTTCTTT
TRBV9	NA	TRBJ1-3	once	CASSALQAPPGNTIYF	TGTGCCAGCAGCGCCTTACAGGCCCCCCCTGGAAACACCATATATTTT
TRBV27	TRBD1	TRBJ2-7	NA	CASSSPGQGYEQYF	TGTGCCAGCAGCTCACCGGGACAGGGCTACGAGCAGTACTTC
TRBV10-1	TRBD2	TRBJ2-7	NA	CATYHGGGEKEQYF	TGCGCCACCTACCACGGCGGGGGGGAGAAAGAGCAGTACTTC
TRBV6-2/TRBV6-3	TRBD2	TRBJ2-3	NA	CASSYPLAVEDTQYF	TGTGCCAGCAGTTACCCGCTAGCGGTCGAAGATACGCAGTATTTT
TRBV18	TRBD2	TRBJ2-1	once	CASSPLGGGALNEQFF	TGTGCCAGCTCACCACTGGGCGGGGGGGCCCTCAATGAGCAGTTCTTC
TRBV11-2	NA	TRBJ1-2	few	CASSVTDSSYGYTF	TGTGCCAGCAGCGTTACCGACAGTAGCTATGGCTACACCTTC
TRBV24-1	NA	TRBJ2-2	NA	CATSDRDNTLGELFF	TGTGCCACCAGTGATCGGGACAATACGCTCGGGGAGCTGTTTTTT
TRBV27	NA	TRBJ2-7	NA	CASRVRGGAEEQYF	TGTGCCAGCAGGGTCCGAGGAGGGGCTGAAGAGCAGTACTTC
TRBV4-2	TRBD2	TRBJ2-3	NA	CASSQVRTSGGRLSTDTQYF	TGTGCCAGCAGCCAAGTCCGAACTAGCGGGGGACGTCTCAGCACAGATACGCAGTATTTT
TRBV11-2	NA	TRBJ1-5	NA	CASSVDRGNQPQHF	TGTGCCAGCAGCGTAGATAGAGGGAATCAGCCCCAGCATTTT
TRBV19	TRBD1	TRBJ1-1	NA	CASSTLDRDTEAFF	TGTGCCAGTAGTACCTTAGACAGGGACACTGAAGCTTTCTTT
TRBV5-1	NA	TRBJ1-2	NA	CASKTTGTNYGYTF	TGCGCCAGCAAAACCACAGGGACAAACTATGGCTACACCTTC
TRBV30	NA	TRBJ1-2	few	CAWSVNGVSYGYTF	TGTGCCTGGAGTGTAAACGGGGTCTCCTATGGCTACACCTTC
TRBV20-1	NA	TRBJ2-3	NA	CSASLPGTDTQYF	TGCAGTGCTAGTCTGCCGGGAACAGATACGCAGTATTTT
TRBV18	TRBD1	TRBJ1-2	NA	CASSPLTGNYGYTF	TGTGCCAGCTCACCATTGACAGGGAACTATGGCTACACCTTC
TRBV30	TRBD1	TRBJ1-6	NA	CAWSSKGQGPNSPLHF	TGTGCCTGGAGTAGCAAAGGACAGGGCCCCAATTCACCCCTCCACTTT
TRBV5-8	NA	TRBJ2-2	NA	CASSDHGLHTGELFF	TGTGCCAGCAGCGACCACGGACTCCACACCGGGGAGCTGTTTTTT
TRBV6-5	NA	TRBJ1-2	few	CASSRQVLGGSGYTF	TGTGCCAGCAGCCGACAGGTTCTAGGCGGCTCTGGCTACACCTTC
TRBV7-6	NA	TRBJ1-4	few	CASSPKTQGSEKLFF	TGTGCCAGCAGCCCGAAGACCCAGGGGTCTGAAAAACTGTTTTTT
TRBV3-1/TRBV3-2	NA	TRBJ2-3	once	CASSQVQVADTQYF	TGTGCCAGCAGCCAAGTCCAGGTAGCAGATACGCAGTATTTT
TRBV6-5	NA	TRBJ1-4	NA	CASGMTGRTEKLFF	TGTGCCAGCGGGATGACAGGCCGGACCGAAAAACTGTTTTTT
TRBV5-4	NA	TRBJ1-2	NA	CASSLETAYYGYTF	TGTGCCAGCAGCTTGGAGACAGCTTACTATGGCTACACCTTC
TRBV2	TRBD2	TRBJ2-5	NA	CASRDTSAGAETQYF	TGTGCCAGCAGAGATACCTCAGCGGGGGCTGAGACCCAGTACTTC
TRBV2	NA	TRBJ1-1	once	CASSEPPGLSMNTEAFF	TGTGCCAGCAGTGAACCCCCGGGACTGAGTATGAACACTGAAGCTTTCTTT
TRBV11-2	NA	TRBJ1-1	NA	CASSFRRGVNTEAFF	TGTGCCAGCAGCTTTCGCCGGGGTGTAAACACTGAAGCTTTCTTT
TRBV2	TRBD2	TRBJ2-1	NA	CASSGTSAISEQFF	TGTGCCAGCTCCGGGACTAGCGCGATCAGTGAGCAGTTCTTC
TRBV12-1	NA	TRBJ1-2	NA	CASSSQGVGVGYTF	TGTGCCAGCAGCTCCCAGGGGGTTGGAGTTGGCTACACCTTC
TRBV5-6	TRBD1	TRBJ2-3	NA	CASSSTGGDRNTQYF	TGTGCCAGCAGCTCCACAGGGGGCGATCGAAATACGCAGTATTTT
TRBV11-3	TRBD2	TRBJ2-1	NA	CASSWRGSYNEQFF	TGTGCCAGCAGCTGGCGGGGGTCCTACAATGAGCAGTTCTTC
TRBV3-1/TRBV3-2	TRBD2	TRBJ2-3	NA	CASSQARLRGGSTDTQYF	TGTGCCAGCAGCCAAGCCCGCCTCCGGGGGGGAAGCACAGATACGCAGTATTTT
TRBV5-1	TRBD2	TRBJ2-5	NA	CASSAGTSGTWRGQETQYF	TGCGCCAGCAGCGCGGGGACTAGCGGGACTTGGAGGGGGCAAGAGACCCAGTACTTC
TRBV19	TRBD1	TRBJ1-5	NA	CASSPGQRFPQHF	TGTGCCAGTAGCCCGGGACAGCGATTTCCCCAGCATTTT
TRBV3-1/TRBV3-2	NA	TRBJ1-2	NA	CASSQRTRTAANYGYTF	TGTGCCAGCAGCCAACGGACCCGGACAGCAGCAAACTATGGCTACACCTTC
TRBV5-1	TRBD1	TRBJ1-2	NA	CASSLGGTADYGYTF	TGCGCCAGCAGCTTGGGGGGGACAGCGGACTATGGCTACACCTTC
TRBV2	NA	TRBJ1-1	NA	CASSEEFVGGGTEAFF	TGTGCCAGCAGTGAAGAATTTGTTGGGGGAGGCACTGAAGCTTTCTTT
TRBV7-9	TRBD1	TRBJ1-6	NA	CASSLEQGQYNSPLHF	TGTGCCAGCAGCTTAGAACAGGGGCAATATAATTCACCCCTCCACTTT
TRBV3-1/TRBV3-2	TRBD1	TRBJ1-6	NA	CASSLYYRDSHNSPLHF	TGTGCCAGCAGCCTCTATTACCGGGACAGCCATAATTCACCCCTCCACTTT
TRBV4-1	NA	TRBJ2-7	NA	CASSQVAGASYEQYF	TGCGCCAGCAGCCAAGTAGCAGGGGCCTCCTACGAGCAGTACTTC
TRBV27	NA	TRBJ1-5	NA	CASSQLMSGNNQPQHF	TGTGCCAGCAGCCAACTTATGTCAGGGAACAATCAGCCCCAGCATTTT
TRBV10-3	NA	TRBJ1-2	NA	CAISEGQGTYGYTF	TGTGCCATCAGTGAGGGGCAGGGTACCTATGGCTACACCTTC
TRBV25-1	NA	TRBJ2-5	NA	CASSDSPGETQYF	TGTGCCAGCAGTGATTCCCCAGGAGAGACCCAGTACTTC
TRBV4-1	NA	TRBJ1-1	NA	CASSPTRDRNTEAFF	TGCGCCAGCAGCCCGACGAGAGACAGGAACACTGAAGCTTTCTTT
TRBV5-6	NA	TRBJ1-3	once	CASSLLGPITGNTIYF	TGTGCCAGCAGCTTGTTGGGGCCAATTACTGGAAACACCATATATTTT
TRBV6-5	NA	TRBJ2-7	few	CASSYSTATGRQYF	TGTGCCAGCAGTTACTCGACAGCTACCGGAAGGCAGTACTTC
TRBV29-1	NA	TRBJ2-4	NA	CSAYQGHIQYF	TGCAGCGCCTACCAGGGGCACATTCAGTACTTC
TRBV5-8	TRBD1	TRBJ2-3	NA	CASSSGQGDTQYF	TGTGCCAGCAGCTCCGGACAGGGAGATACGCAGTATTTT
TRBV4-1	NA	TRBJ1-5	NA	CASSQVSAGFHQPQHF	TGCGCCAGCAGCCAAGTCTCCGCAGGCTTTCATCAGCCCCAGCATTTT
TRBV10-3	TRBD1	TRBJ1-5	once	CAISESTWTGDQPQHF	TGTGCCATCAGTGAGTCGACGTGGACAGGGGATCAGCCCCAGCATTTT
TRBV2	NA	TRBJ2-5	NA	CASSDERGSRETQYF	TGTGCCAGCAGTGATGAGAGGGGGTCCAGGGAGACCCAGTACTTC
TRBV5-1	NA	TRBJ2-7	NA	CASSLGGSVYEQYF	TGCGCCAGCAGCTTGGGGGGCTCAGTCTACGAGCAGTACTTC